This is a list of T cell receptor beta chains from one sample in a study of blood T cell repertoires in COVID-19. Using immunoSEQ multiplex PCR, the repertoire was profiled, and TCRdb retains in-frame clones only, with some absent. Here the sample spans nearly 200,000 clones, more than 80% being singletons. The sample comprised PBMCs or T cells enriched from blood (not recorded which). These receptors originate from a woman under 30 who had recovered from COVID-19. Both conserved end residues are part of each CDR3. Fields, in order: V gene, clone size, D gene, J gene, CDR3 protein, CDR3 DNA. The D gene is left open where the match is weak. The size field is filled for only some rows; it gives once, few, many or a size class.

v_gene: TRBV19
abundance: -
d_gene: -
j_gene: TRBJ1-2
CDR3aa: CASIPGQGRGGYTF
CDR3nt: TGTGCCAGTATCCCGGGCCAGGGCAGGGGTGGCTACACCTTC

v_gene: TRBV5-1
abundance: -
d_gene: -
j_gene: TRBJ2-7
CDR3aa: CASSLSWGVGYEQYF
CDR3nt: TGCGCCAGCAGCTTGTCGTGGGGGGTGGGCTACGAGCAGTACTTC

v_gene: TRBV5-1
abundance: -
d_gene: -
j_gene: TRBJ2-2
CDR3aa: CASSFRWSGAQSNTGELFF
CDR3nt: TGCGCCAGCAGCTTCAGGTGGTCAGGGGCCCAGTCGAACACCGGGGAGCTGTTTTTT

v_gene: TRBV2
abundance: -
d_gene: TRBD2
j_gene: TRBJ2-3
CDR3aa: CASSEFGGGDTQYF
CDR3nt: TGTGCCAGCAGTGAGTTCGGGGGGGGAGATACGCAGTATTTT

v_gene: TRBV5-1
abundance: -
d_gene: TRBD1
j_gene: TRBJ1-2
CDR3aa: CASSRTGAENYGYTF
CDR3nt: TGCGCCAGCAGTCGGACAGGGGCCGAGAACTATGGCTACACCTTC

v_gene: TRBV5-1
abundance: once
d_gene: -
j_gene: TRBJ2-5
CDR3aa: CASSLDPVQETQYF
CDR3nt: TGCGCCAGCAGCTTGGATCCTGTACAAGAGACCCAGTACTTC

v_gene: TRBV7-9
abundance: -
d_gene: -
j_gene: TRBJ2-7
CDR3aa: CASSLLGRTHEQYF
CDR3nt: TGTGCCAGCAGCTTACTGGGCAGGACTCACGAGCAGTACTTC

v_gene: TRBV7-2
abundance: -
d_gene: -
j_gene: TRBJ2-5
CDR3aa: CASSLGSGQETQYF
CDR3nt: TGTGCCAGCAGCTTAGGAAGCGGCCAAGAGACCCAGTACTTC

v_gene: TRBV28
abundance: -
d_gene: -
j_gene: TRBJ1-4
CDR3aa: CASSFQSGLEELFF
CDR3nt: TGTGCCAGCAGTTTTCAAAGTGGCCTAGAGGAACTGTTTTTT

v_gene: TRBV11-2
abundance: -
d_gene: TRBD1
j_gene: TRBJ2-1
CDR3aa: CASTPSDRVYDEQFF
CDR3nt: TGTGCCAGCACCCCGTCCGACAGGGTTTATGATGAGCAGTTCTTC

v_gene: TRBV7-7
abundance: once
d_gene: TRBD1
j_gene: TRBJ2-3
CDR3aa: CASSQGQGTDTQYF
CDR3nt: TGTGCCAGCAGCCAGGGACAGGGCACAGATACGCAGTATTTT

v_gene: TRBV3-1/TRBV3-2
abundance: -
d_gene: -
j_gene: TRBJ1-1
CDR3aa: CASSLRGSDAEAFF
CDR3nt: TGTGCCAGCAGCCTCCGGGGGAGCGATGCTGAAGCTTTCTTT

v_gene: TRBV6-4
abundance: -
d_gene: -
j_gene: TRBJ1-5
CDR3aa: CASSTGDNQPQHF
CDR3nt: TGTGCCAGCAGTACCGGGGACAATCAGCCCCAGCATTTT

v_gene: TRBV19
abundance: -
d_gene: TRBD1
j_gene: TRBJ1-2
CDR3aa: CASSIGTGYGYTF
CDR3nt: TGTGCCAGTAGTATAGGGACAGGATATGGCTACACCTTC

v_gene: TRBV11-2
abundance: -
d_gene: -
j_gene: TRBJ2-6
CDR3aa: CASSSIANSLGANVLTF
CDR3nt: TGTGCCAGCAGCTCAATAGCCAATTCCCTGGGGGCCAACGTCCTGACTTTC

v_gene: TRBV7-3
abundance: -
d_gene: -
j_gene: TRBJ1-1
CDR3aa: CASSTQEGTEAFF
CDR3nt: TGTGCCAGCAGCACGCAGGAGGGCACTGAAGCTTTCTTT

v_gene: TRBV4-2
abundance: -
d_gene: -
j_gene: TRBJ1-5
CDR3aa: CASSQGLDQPQHF
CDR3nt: TGTGCCAGCAGCCAAGGCTTAGATCAGCCCCAGCATTTT

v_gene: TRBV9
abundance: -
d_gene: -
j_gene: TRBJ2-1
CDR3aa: CASSLRSSDSFQLSSYNEQFF
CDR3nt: TGTGCCAGCAGCTTACGGTCTAGCGACTCTTTCCAACTAAGCTCCTACAATGAGCAGTTCTTC

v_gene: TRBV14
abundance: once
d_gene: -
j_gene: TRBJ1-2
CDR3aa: CASSWRQEDGYTF
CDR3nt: TGTGCCAGCAGCTGGAGACAGGAGGATGGCTACACCTTC

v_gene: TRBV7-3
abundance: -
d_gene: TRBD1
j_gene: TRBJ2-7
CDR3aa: CASSSADREEYEQYF
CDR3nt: TGTGCCAGCAGCTCCGCGGACAGGGAAGAATACGAGCAGTACTTC

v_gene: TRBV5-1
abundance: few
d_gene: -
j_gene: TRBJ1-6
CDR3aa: CASSLGAGIDNSPLHF
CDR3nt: TGCGCCAGCAGCTTGGGAGCAGGGATCGATAATTCACCCCTCCACTTT

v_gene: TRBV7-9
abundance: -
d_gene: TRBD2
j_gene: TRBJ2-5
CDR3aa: CASSSTLAGVRYF
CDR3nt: TGTGCCAGCAGCTCCACGCTAGCGGGGGTTCGGTACTTC

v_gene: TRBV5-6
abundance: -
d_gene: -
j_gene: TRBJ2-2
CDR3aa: CASSLDWGVGELFF
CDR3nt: TGTGCCAGCAGCTTGGATTGGGGGGTTGGGGAGCTGTTTTTT

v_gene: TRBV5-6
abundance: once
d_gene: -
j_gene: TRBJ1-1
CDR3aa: CASSFRTLSIMAGGAFF
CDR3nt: TGTGCCAGCAGCTTTCGAACTTTGTCTATAATGGCCGGGGGAGCTTTCTTT

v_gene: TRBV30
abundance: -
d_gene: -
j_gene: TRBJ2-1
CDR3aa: CAWSVRGAFYNEQFF
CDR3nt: TGTGCCTGGAGTGTACGGGGGGCGTTCTACAATGAGCAGTTCTTC

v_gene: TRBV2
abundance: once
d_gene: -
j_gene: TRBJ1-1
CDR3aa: CASYQVVQAFF
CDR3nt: TGTGCCTCATATCAGGTCGTCCAGGCTTTCTTT

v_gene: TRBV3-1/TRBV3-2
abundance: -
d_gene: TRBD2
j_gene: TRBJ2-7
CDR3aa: CASSRRGVSYEQYF
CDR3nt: TGTGCCAGCAGCCGCCGGGGGGTCTCCTACGAGCAGTACTTC

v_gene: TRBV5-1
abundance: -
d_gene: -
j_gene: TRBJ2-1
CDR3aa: CASSLGDRDEQFF
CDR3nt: TGCGCCAGCAGCTTAGGGGATAGGGATGAGCAGTTCTTC

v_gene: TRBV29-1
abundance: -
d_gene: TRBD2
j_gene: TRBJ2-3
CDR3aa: CSVEGWRGGQLDTQYF
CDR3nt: TGCAGCGTTGAAGGTTGGCGGGGGGGCCAACTGGATACGCAGTATTTT

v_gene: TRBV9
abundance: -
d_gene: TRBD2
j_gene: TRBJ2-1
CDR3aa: CASSAERGGFSLIDEQFF
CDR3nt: TGTGCCAGCAGCGCAGAGCGGGGGGGTTTTTCCCTCATCGATGAGCAGTTCTTC

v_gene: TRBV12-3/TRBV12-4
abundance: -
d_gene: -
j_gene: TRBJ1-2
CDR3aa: CASSATVNYGYTF
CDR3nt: TGTGCCAGCAGTGCGACAGTTAACTATGGCTACACCTTC

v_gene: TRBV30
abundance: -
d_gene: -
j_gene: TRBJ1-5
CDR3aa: CAWSSDSNQPQHF
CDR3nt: TGTGCCTGGAGTTCAGATAGCAATCAGCCCCAGCATTTT

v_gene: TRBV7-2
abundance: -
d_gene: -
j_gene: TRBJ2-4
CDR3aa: CASSQGAGPKNIQYF
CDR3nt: TGTGCCAGCAGCCAGGGCGCGGGGCCCAAAAACATTCAGTACTTC

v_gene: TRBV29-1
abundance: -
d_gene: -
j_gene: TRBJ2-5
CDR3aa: CSVDRQETQYF
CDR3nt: TGCAGCGTTGACAGGCAAGAGACCCAGTACTTC

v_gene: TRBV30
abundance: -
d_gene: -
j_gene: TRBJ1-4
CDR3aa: CAWRWEHEKLFF
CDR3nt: TGTGCCTGGAGGTGGGAGCATGAAAAACTGTTTTTT

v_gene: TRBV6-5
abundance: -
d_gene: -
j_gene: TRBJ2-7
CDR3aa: CASSYENVRGYEQYF
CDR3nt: TGTGCCAGCAGTTACGAAAACGTCCGGGGCTACGAGCAGTACTTC

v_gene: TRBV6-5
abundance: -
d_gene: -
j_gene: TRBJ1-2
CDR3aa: CASSPRGYGYTF
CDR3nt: TGTGCCAGCAGCCCCCGAGGCTATGGCTACACCTTC

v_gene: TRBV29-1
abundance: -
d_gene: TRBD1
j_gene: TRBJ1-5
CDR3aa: CSVGQGNQPQHF
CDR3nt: TGCAGCGTAGGACAGGGGAATCAGCCCCAGCATTTT

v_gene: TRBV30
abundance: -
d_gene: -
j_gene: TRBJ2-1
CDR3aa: CAGGAEQFF
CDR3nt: TGTGCGGGGGGTGCCGAGCAGTTCTTC

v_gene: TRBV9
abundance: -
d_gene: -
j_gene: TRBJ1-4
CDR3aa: CASSVAPTVANEKLFF
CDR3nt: TGTGCCAGCAGCGTAGCCCCCACGGTGGCTAATGAAAAACTGTTTTTT

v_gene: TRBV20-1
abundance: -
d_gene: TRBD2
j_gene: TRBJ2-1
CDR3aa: CSASSSLAVYNEQFF
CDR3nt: TGCAGTGCTAGTTCCTCACTAGCGGTTTACAATGAGCAGTTCTTC

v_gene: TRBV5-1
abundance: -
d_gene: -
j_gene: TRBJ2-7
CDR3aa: CASSLRGLHSYEQYF
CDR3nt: TGCGCCAGCAGCTTGCGTGGACTACACTCCTACGAGCAGTACTTC

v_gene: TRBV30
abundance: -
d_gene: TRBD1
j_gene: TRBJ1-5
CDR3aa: CAWGQGNQPQHF
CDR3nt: TGTGCCTGGGGACAGGGGAATCAGCCCCAGCATTTT

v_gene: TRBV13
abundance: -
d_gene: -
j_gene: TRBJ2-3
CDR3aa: CASSFQRDTHTDTQYF
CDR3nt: TGTGCCAGCAGCTTTCAACGGGACACACACACAGATACGCAGTATTTT

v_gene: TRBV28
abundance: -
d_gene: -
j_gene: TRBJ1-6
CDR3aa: CASSLAKNSYSPLHF
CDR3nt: TGTGCCAGCAGTTTAGCGAAGAACAGTTATTCACCCCTCCACTTT

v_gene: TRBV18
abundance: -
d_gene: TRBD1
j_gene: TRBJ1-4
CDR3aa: CASSRPRQGDEKLFF
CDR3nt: TGTGCCAGCTCACGTCCCAGACAGGGGGATGAAAAACTGTTTTTT